The text below deals with one T cell receptor (beta chain). Its antigen is not yet known. No base quality values were provided; no much bigger clone lies one nucleotide off. This specimen comes from a study of CD8 T cells in Susac syndrome (dated by TCRdb to the late 2010s). Describing the broader study: Repertoire sequencing was used to test whether CD8+ T cell activation and differentiation in Susac syndrome was antigen driven. The study compared CD8+ T cell repertoire clonality among over 9 healthy donors, around 14 Susac syndrome patients and 15 multiple sclerosis patients. Summary of the overall study and its limitations: The number of individuals in the TCR sequencing and HLA analysis was recognized as being relatively small.

The CDR3 spans 15 residues, from the cysteine through the phenylalanine. Just CDR3 DNA is preserved here, 45 bases in frame from base 1. The germline V gene (reference sequence) sets CDR1 to GTSNPN and CDR2 to SVGIG. Here V drops 0 bases and J drops 9 bases, and the junction holds 14 bases not matched to any gene. Peripheral blood CD8+ and CD4+ T cells from healthy donors, Susac syndrome patients and multiple sclerosis patients were profiled using high-throughput TCR beta sequencing. Healthy donors were included as age- and sex-matched controls. CD8+ TEMRA cells were enriched by FACS, while bulk CD8+ and CD4+ T cells were purified by magnetic negative isolation. Blood was drawn into EDTA tubes, processed within 24 hours, and PBMCs were isolated by density gradient centrifugation. PBMCs intended for TCR sequencing were frozen in liquid nitrogen and were later thawed in a 37 degrees C water bath. Purity of sorted or isolated CD4+, CD8+ and CD8+ TEMRA cells was at least 90%.

RNA was extracted using the RNeasy kit, and about 0.45 to 1 microgram was reverse transcribed with random hexamers. The immunoSEQ multiplex PCR assay, which covers 54 Vbeta and 13 Jbeta segments, was used to amplify TCR beta CDR3 regions. Bias from PCR amplification was corrected by using a synthetic template baseline for primer optimization and for computational correction. Per the original workflow: Only productive sequences were kept, with reads annotated to V, D and J genes according to IMGT and analyzed in immunoSEQ Analyzer. Clonality was calculated as one minus the Shannon entropy normalized by log2 of the number of productive unique sequences. Public and private clones were assessed among the 100 most prevalent clones of each patient and control. Clones were defined as Susac-specific if absent from the healthy and MS cohorts, from over a thousand published viral clones and from other ImmuneACCESS disease sequences. TCRdb ran its own pipeline on the public reads, namely fastp trimming at Q25 and MiXCR clone calling, and kept in-frame beta chains. Rows merge per CDR3 protein into single entries with the most common DNA and genes. TCRdb, rather than the study authors, made the V and J calls. In this sample the table shows over 95,000 distinct CDR3 sequences, just under 95% of which occur a single time. About 0.12% of the sample is held by the ten biggest clonotypes.

This sequence was found in a human donor in good health. The V and J genes are TRBV30 and TRBJ2-7, with 7 bases matching TRBD2. The sequenced sample was CD8+ T cells from PBMCs. The nucleotide sequence is given as TGTGCCTGGAGTGTAGGGGAGGGAATCGGCAGTAGGCAGTACTTC. It is translated as CAWSVGEGIGSRQYF.